This T cell receptor beta chain was profiled in a study of spatial heterogeneity in lung cancer. On the study more broadly: In raw reads, more than 9.5 appearances on average were recorded for each unique TCR and UMI combination. General study findings and limits: Tumor mutation counts were tracked by expanded intratumoral alpha and beta TCR counts.

TCRdb analysed the 5' RACE reads with MiXCR anew, one entry per CDR3 protein. The sample comprises 4,500 to 6,500 distinct CDR3 sequences, 7.8% of which are singletons, and about 15% rests with the top ten. The time point was: sample taken at primary tumor resection. Donors were over 70 untreated early-stage non-small cell lung cancer patients. The CDR3 runs to 18 residues. V was cut by 3 bases and J by 1 base, with 19 bases left in between. Germline V CDR1 and CDR2: SGHDN, FVKESK. This clonotype is labeled as medium-sized. The antigen remains unidentified. Specimen: lung tumor tissue, collected at surgery. The TCR originated in a female donor with early-stage non-small cell lung cancer. The chain carries TRBV14 and TRBJ2-1; D is possibly TRBD1 (6 bases). The DNA of the CDR3 is TGTGCCAGCAGCCACAACTCAGGGGTATACCGATCCTACAATGAGCAGTTCTTC. Translated, it gives CASSHNSGVYRSYNEQFF.